The rows below give T cell receptor beta chains drawn from one sample of a study of Graves' ophthalmopathy and Graves' hyperthyroidism. TCRdb redid the calling of the multiplex PCR reads with MiXCR, one entry per CDR3 protein. The profile covers 650,000 to 800,000 distinct CDR3 sequences, with about two fifths appearing a single time and 3% to 4% taken by the ten largest. The sequencing sample was made of peripheral blood. Receptor source: an adult man with Graves' ophthalmopathy. CDR3s include the opening cysteine and the closing phenylalanine or tryptophan. D genes are given only for firm matches. Size is omitted from some rows. Given values are once, few, many or a class for expanded clones.

j_gene,abundance,d_gene,v_gene,CDR3nt,CDR3aa
TRBJ1-2,.,.,TRBV7-9,TGCGCCAGCAGCTTAAGTTCCGAGACGCCCCCGGGGGGCTACACCTTC,CASSLSSETPPGGYTF
TRBJ1-2,many,.,TRBV2,TGTGCCAGAACTCAGGGTGATGGCTACACCTTC,CARTQGDGYTF
TRBJ1-5,many,.,TRBV2,TGTGCCAGCAGTGATCTGGGGATTTGGAGTCAGCCCCAGCATTTT,CASSDLGIWSQPQHF
TRBJ1-2,.,.,TRBV29-1,TGCAGCGTCATCCTCAGAACCCGGGGCTATGGCTACACCTTC,CSVILRTRGYGYTF
TRBJ2-5,many,TRBD2,TRBV29-1,TGCAGCGTAAGCGGGGACGGGGAGACCCAGTACTTC,CSVSGDGETQYF
TRBJ2-7,.,.,TRBV10-3,TGTGCCATCAGTCGGACGGGGGTCTCCTACGAGCAGTACTTC,CAISRTGVSYEQYF
TRBJ1-6,.,TRBD1,TRBV27,TGTGCCAGCCGCAGACAGGGGGCAGGCATCCACTTT,CASRRQGAGIHF
TRBJ1-2,many,.,TRBV7-9,TGTGCCAGCAGCTTAGCTCGAGGGAAAAATGGCTACACCTTC,CASSLARGKNGYTF
TRBJ1-1,.,.,TRBV12-3/TRBV12-4,TGTGCCAGCATTATATTTTCGGAAGCTTTCTTT,CASIIFSEAFF
TRBJ2-2,.,.,TRBV5-1,TGCGCCAGCAGCCCCCTTTTCGGGGAGCTGTTTTTT,CASSPLFGELFF
TRBJ2-3,few,.,TRBV19,TGTGCCAGTAGTATAGCAGATACGCAGTATTTT,CASSIADTQYF
TRBJ1-2,.,TRBD1,TRBV10-3,TGTGCCACCCGACAGGGGGATGGCCGCTACACCTTC,CATRQGDGRYTF
TRBJ2-5,many,TRBD2,TRBV9,TGTGCCAGCAGCGTAGCCCCTAGCGGGCAAGAGACCCAGTACTTC,CASSVAPSGQETQYF
TRBJ1-2,many,.,TRBV7-2,TGTGCCAGCAGCCCGCGGGTGCGGCTAGACTATGGCTACACCTTC,CASSPRVRLDYGYTF
TRBJ1-2,many,.,TRBV20-1,TGCAGTGCGAGTGGACAGACGACTTATGGCTACACCTTC,CSASGQTTYGYTF
TRBJ1-4,.,.,TRBV15,TGTGCCACCAGCGGGGGCCAGGAAAAACTGTTTTTT,CATSGGQEKLFF
TRBJ2-7,few,.,TRBV11-3,TGTGCCAGCAGCTTAGATATTGGGGGAGGCCTTTCCTACGAGCAGTACTTC,CASSLDIGGGLSYEQYF
TRBJ1-5,many,.,TRBV2,TGTGCCAGCAGGGAACAGGGCACCCAAAATCAGCCCCAGCATTTT,CASREQGTQNQPQHF
TRBJ2-3,.,TRBD2,TRBV15,TGTGCCACCAGCAGCCCCCGACTAGCTCTGGCAGATACGCAGTATTTT,CATSSPRLALADTQYF
TRBJ1-6,.,TRBD1,TRBV7-9,TGTGCCAGCGCACGGGACAGGGGAAATTCACCCCTCCACTTT,CASARDRGNSPLHF
TRBJ2-2,few,.,TRBV6-5,TGTGCCAGCAGTGAGGCGGAGGGGGAGCTGTTTTTT,CASSEAEGELFF
TRBJ2-7,.,TRBD1,TRBV10-3,TGTGCCATCAGTGGGACAGGGGGAAGCTCCTACGAGCAGTACTTC,CAISGTGGSSYEQYF
TRBJ2-2,few,.,TRBV5-6,TGTGCCAGCAGCTTTGGCGGGGGCCCTCGGGAGCTGTTTTTT,CASSFGGGPRELFF
TRBJ1-2,many,.,TRBV20-1,TGCAGTGCAACCGGAAGGAGCTATGGCTACACCTTC,CSATGRSYGYTF
TRBJ1-2,.,TRBD1,TRBV12-3/TRBV12-4,TGTGCCAGCAGGTCTACTATGGGACAGGGGAACTATGGCTACACCTTC,CASRSTMGQGNYGYTF
TRBJ2-5,.,TRBD1,TRBV5-1,TGCGCCAGCAGCAGGGACAGGGGGCGTGGGTTTGAGACCCAGTACTTC,CASSRDRGRGFETQYF
TRBJ1-1,few,.,TRBV4-3,TGCGCCAGCAGCCAAGAAGATTGGCGGAGGATGAACACTGAAGCTTTCTTT,CASSQEDWRRMNTEAFF
TRBJ1-5,many,.,TRBV12-3/TRBV12-4,TGTGCCAGCAGTCCCCAAACCGATCAGCCCCAGCATTTT,CASSPQTDQPQHF
TRBJ2-2,.,.,TRBV7-2,TGTGCCAGCAGCCATCTTAGATTGCTAGCTGTCAACACCGGGGAGCTGTTTTTT,CASSHLRLLAVNTGELFF
TRBJ1-6,.,.,TRBV20-1,TGCAGTGCTGCCCGACCTAGGACCGGCGCAAGGCTCCACTTT,CSAARPRTGARLHF
TRBJ2-5,.,TRBD2,TRBV29-1,TGCAGCGTTGGAGCGGGAGGGGCAGAGACCCAGTACTTC,CSVGAGGAETQYF
TRBJ2-5,many,TRBD2,TRBV11-3,TGTGCCAGCAGCCCACTAGCGGGAGGGAGAGAGACCCAGTACTTC,CASSPLAGGRETQYF
TRBJ2-7,.,.,TRBV20-1,TGCAGTGCGAATTCCGGGACACTATACGAGCAGTACTTC,CSANSGTLYEQYF
TRBJ2-7,.,.,TRBV12-5,TGTGCTAGTGGTTTGATATTTCCCCCGGAGCAGTACTTC,CASGLIFPPEQYF
TRBJ1-4,.,TRBD1,TRBV9,TGTGCCAGCAGCAGCCAGGGGGCCCTTAATGAAAAACTGTTTTTT,CASSSQGALNEKLFF
TRBJ2-7,few,.,TRBV14,TGTGCCAGCAGCCCAGCGCGAGGACTGGGGTTCTACGAGCAGTACTTC,CASSPARGLGFYEQYF
TRBJ2-5,few,.,TRBV6-2/TRBV6-3,TGTGCCAGCAGTTACGAACTGGGGTTGGGGCGAGAGACCCAGTACTTC,CASSYELGLGRETQYF
TRBJ2-5,.,.,TRBV7-9,TGTGCCAGCAGCTTATCCAGGGTAGGCCAAGAGACCCAGTACTTC,CASSLSRVGQETQYF
TRBJ2-7,many,.,TRBV10-3,TGTGCCATCAGTCCAAACAGCTACGAGCAGTACTTC,CAISPNSYEQYF
TRBJ1-2,few,.,TRBV5-5,TGTGCCAGCAGCTTCTCAGGGTTTTCCGATGGCTACACCTTC,CASSFSGFSDGYTF
TRBJ1-1,many,.,TRBV20-1,TGCAGTTCCCTACCATTCACCATGAACACTGAAGCTTTCTTT,CSSLPFTMNTEAFF
TRBJ1-2,.,.,TRBV5-1,TGCGCCAGCAGCCTGGGATCGCATTTC,CASSLGSHF
TRBJ2-5,many,.,TRBV9,TGTGCCAGCAGCGTCCAGGGGAAGTTAGAGACCCAGTACTTC,CASSVQGKLETQYF
TRBJ1-2,many,TRBD1,TRBV27,TGTGCCAGCAGCGAGGGGGCCATATATGGCTACACCTTC,CASSEGAIYGYTF
TRBJ1-2,.,TRBD1,TRBV2,TGTGCCAGCAGTGAACAGGGGGCGGAAGCTAACTATGGCTACACCTTC,CASSEQGAEANYGYTF
TRBJ2-7,.,TRBD1,TRBV5-1,TGCGCCAGCAGCTTTAGCGGGACAGGGGCATCCGAGCAGTACTTC,CASSFSGTGASEQYF
TRBJ1-6,many,TRBD1,TRBV12-3/TRBV12-4,TGTGCCAGCAGTTCCCGGGACAGGAATAATTCACCCCTCCACTTT,CASSSRDRNNSPLHF
TRBJ2-6,few,TRBD1,TRBV19,TGTGCCAGTAGTATAGGGGCAGGGGGCTCTGGGGCCAACGTCCTGACTTTC,CASSIGAGGSGANVLTF
TRBJ2-7,few,TRBD1,TRBV4-1,TGCGCCAGCAGCCTTCTACAGGGGGGCTCCTACGAGCAGTACTTC,CASSLLQGGSYEQYF
TRBJ2-5,.,TRBD1,TRBV11-2,TGTGCCAGCAGCTCGGGACAGGGGTTGGAGGAGACCCAGTACTTC,CASSSGQGLEETQYF
TRBJ2-7,few,.,TRBV2,TGTGCCAGCAGTGAATCGGGCTTGAGGGAGGATTCCTACGAGCAGTACTTC,CASSESGLREDSYEQYF
TRBJ1-2,many,.,TRBV29-1,TGCAGCGTCATCAGGTCGGGGACCAACTATGGCTACACCTTC,CSVIRSGTNYGYTF
TRBJ2-7,many,.,TRBV10-2,TGCGCCAGCAGACCCACGTCAGGGTCTCACAAGCAGTACTTC,CASRPTSGSHKQYF
TRBJ1-2,once,TRBD1,TRBV10-3,TGTGCCATCAGTGAAGCAGGGGGCCGTGGCTACACCTTC,CAISEAGGRGYTF
TRBJ1-5,few,.,TRBV4-2,TGTGCCAGCAGCCAAGATCCGTTAGATAATCAGCCCCAGCATTTT,CASSQDPLDNQPQHF
TRBJ1-5,few,.,TRBV10-3,TGTGCCAGCAGTGAATTGGGGGGGGCTCAGCCCCAGCATTTT,CASSELGGAQPQHF
TRBJ1-2,many,.,TRBV7-2,TGTGCCAGCAGCTTAGATCGCAGGGCCGGTTATGGCTACACCTTC,CASSLDRRAGYGYTF